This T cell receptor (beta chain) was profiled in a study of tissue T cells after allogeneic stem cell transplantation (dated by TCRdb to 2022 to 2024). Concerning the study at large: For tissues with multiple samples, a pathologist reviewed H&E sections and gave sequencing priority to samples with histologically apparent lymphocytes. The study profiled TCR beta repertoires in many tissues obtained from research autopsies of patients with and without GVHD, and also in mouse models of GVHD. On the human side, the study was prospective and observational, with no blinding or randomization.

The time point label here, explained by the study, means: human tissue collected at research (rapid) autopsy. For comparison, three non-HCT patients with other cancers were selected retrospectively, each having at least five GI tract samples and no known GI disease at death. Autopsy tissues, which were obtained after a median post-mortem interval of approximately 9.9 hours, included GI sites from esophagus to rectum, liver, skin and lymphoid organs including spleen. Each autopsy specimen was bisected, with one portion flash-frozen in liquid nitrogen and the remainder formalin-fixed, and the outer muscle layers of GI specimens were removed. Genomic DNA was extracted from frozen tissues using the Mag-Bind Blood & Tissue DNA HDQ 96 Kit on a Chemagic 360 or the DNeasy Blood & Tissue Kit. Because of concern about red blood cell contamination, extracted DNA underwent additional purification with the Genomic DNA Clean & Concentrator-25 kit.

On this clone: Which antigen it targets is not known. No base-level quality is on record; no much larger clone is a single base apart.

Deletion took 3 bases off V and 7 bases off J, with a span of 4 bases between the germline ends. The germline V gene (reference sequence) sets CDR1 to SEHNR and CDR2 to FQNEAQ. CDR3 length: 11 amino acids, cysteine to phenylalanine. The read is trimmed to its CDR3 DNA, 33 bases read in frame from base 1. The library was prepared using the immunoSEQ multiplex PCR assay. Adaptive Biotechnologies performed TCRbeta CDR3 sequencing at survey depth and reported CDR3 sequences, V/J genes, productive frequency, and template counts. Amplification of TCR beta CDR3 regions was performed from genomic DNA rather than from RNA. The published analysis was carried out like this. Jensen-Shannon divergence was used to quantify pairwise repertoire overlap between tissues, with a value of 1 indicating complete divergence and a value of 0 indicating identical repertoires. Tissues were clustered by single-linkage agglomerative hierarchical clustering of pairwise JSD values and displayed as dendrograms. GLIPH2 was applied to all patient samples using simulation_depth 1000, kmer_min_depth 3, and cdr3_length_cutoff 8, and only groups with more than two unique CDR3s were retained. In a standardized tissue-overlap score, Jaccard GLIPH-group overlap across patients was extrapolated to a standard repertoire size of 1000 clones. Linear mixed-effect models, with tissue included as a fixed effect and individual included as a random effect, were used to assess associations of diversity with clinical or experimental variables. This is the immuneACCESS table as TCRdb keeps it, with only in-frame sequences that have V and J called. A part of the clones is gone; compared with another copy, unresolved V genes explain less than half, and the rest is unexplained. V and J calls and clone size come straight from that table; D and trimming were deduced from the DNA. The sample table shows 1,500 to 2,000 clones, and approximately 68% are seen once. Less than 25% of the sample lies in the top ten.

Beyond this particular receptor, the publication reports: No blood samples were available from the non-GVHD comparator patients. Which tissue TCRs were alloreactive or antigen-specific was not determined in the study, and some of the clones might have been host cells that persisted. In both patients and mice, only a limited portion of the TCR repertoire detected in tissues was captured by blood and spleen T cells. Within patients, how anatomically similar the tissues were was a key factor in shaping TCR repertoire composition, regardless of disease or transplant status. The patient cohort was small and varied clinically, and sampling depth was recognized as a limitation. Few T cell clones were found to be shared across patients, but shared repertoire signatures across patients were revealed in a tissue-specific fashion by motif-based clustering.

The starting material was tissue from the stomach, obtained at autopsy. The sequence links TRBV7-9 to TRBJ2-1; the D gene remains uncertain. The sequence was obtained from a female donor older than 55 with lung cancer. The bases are TGTGCCAGCAGCTTTGGGAATGAGCAGTTCTTC. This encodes CASSFGNEQFF.